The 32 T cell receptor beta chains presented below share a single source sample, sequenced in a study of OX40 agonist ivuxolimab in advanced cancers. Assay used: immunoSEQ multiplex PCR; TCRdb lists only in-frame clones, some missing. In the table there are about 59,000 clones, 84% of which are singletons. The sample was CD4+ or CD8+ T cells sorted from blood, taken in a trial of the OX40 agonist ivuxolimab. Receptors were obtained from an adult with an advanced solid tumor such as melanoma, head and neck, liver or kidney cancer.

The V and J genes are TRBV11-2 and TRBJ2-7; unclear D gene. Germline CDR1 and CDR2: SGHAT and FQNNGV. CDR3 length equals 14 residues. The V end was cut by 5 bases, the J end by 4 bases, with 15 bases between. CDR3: CASSPRGTLYEQYF. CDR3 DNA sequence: TGTGCCAGCAGCCCCCGAGGAACACTTTACGAGCAGTACTTC.

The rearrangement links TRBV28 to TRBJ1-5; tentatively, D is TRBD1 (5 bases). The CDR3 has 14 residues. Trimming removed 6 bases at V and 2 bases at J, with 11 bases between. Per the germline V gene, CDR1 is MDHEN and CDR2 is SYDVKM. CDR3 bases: TGTGCCAGCAGATGGGGCTCTGGCAATCAGCCCCAGCATTTT. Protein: CASRWGSGNQPQHF.

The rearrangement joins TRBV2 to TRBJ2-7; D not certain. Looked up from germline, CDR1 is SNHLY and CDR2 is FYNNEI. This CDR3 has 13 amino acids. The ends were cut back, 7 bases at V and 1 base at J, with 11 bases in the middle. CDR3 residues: CASNGVGSYEQYF. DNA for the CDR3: TGTGCCAGCAACGGAGTCGGTTCCTACGAGCAGTACTTC.

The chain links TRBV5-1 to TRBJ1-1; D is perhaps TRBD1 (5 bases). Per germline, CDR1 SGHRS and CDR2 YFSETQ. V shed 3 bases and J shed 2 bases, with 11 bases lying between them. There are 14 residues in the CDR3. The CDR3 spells CASSYGTSNTEAFF. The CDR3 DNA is TGCGCCAGCAGCTACGGGACTTCCAACACTGAAGCTTTCTTT.

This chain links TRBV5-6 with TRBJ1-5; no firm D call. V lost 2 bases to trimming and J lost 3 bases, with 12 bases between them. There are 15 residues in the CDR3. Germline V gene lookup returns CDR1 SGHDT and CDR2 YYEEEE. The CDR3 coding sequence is TGTGCCAGCAGCTTTAACGGGAAGTACAATCAGCCCCAGCATTTT. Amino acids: CASSFNGKYNQPQHF.

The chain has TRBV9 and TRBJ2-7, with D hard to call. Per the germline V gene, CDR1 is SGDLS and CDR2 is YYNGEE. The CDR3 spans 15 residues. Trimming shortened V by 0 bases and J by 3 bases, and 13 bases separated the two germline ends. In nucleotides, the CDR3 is TGTGCCAGCAGCGTAGGTACCGGACGGAACTACGAGCAGTACTTC. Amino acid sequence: CASSVGTGRNYEQYF.

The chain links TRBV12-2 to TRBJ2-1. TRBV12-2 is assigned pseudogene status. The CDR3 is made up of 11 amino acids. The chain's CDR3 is CASRFEGREFF. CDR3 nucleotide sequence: TGTGCAAGTCGCTTCGAGGGCAGGGAGTTCTTC.

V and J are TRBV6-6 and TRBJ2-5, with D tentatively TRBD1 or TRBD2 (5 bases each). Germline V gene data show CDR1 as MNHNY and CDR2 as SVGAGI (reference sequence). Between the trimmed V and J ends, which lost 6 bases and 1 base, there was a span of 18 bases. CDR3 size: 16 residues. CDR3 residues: CASSAGTQNGQETQYF. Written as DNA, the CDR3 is TGTGCCAGCAGCGCCGGGACGCAAAATGGCCAAGAGACCCAGTACTTC.

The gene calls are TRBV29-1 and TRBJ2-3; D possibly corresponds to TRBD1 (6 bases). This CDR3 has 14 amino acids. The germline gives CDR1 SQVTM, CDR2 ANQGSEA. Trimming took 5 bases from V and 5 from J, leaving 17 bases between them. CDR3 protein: CSVQQGERGDTQYF. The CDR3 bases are TGCAGCGTTCAACAGGGCGAAAGGGGAGATACGCAGTATTTT.

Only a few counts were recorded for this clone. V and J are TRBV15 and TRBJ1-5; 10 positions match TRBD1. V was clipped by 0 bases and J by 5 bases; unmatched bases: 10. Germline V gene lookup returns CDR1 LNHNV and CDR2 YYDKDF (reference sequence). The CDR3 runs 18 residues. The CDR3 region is CATSRDWRDRGRDQPQHF. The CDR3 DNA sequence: TGTGCCACCAGCAGAGATTGGAGGGACAGGGGTCGGGATCAGCCCCAGCATTTT.

This chain's CDR3 is CASRAGGLETQYF. The CDR3, as DNA: TGTGCCAGCAGGGCGGGAGGGCTGGAGACCCAGTACTTC. V is TRBV2 and J is TRBJ2-5; 9 bases map to TRBD2. V lost 6 bases, J lost 5 bases, and 4 bases stayed unmatched. This CDR3 spans 13 amino acids. Germline V CDR1 and CDR2: SNHLY, FYNNEI. The full variable domain, its missing parts supplied by reference TRBV2 and TRBJ2-5, is EPEVTQTPSHQVTQMGQEVILRCVPISNHLYFYWYRQILGQKVEFLVSFYNNEISEKSEIFDDQFSVERPDGSNFTLKIRSTKLEDSAMYFCASRAGGLETQYFGPGTRLLVL.

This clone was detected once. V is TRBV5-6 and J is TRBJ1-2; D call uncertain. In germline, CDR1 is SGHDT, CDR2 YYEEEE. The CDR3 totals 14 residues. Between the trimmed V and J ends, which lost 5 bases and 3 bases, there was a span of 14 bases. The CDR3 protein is CASRSGADYYGYTF. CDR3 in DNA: TGTGCCAGCAGATCGGGCGCGGACTACTATGGCTACACCTTC.

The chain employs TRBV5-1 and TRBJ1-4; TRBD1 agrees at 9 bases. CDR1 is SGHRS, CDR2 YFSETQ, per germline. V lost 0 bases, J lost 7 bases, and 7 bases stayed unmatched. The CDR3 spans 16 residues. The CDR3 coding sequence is TGCGCCAGCAGCTTGGAGCCCGGGACAGGGAGTGAAAAACTGTTTTTT. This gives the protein CASSLEPGTGSEKLFF.

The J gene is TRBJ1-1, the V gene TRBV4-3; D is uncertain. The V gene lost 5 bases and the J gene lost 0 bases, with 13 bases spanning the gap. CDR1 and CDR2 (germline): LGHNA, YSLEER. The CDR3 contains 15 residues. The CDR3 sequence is CASSVDLGMNTEAFF. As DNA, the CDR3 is TGCGCCAGCAGCGTAGATCTGGGGATGAACACTGAAGCTTTCTTT.

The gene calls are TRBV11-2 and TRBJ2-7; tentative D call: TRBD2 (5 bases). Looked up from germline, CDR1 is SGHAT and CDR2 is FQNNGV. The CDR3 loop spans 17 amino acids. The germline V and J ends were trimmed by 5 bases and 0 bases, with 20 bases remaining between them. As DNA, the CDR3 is TGTGCCAGCAGCCACACCTCGGGAAGCGGAACCTCCTACGAGCAGTACTTC. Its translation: CASSHTSGSGTSYEQYF.

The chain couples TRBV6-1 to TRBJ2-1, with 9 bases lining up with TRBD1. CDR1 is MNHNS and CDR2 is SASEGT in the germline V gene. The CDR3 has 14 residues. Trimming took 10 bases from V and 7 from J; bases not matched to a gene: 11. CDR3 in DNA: TGTGCCACCAACCGCGGACAGGGGTCGAATGAGCAGTTCTTC. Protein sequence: CATNRGQGSNEQFF.

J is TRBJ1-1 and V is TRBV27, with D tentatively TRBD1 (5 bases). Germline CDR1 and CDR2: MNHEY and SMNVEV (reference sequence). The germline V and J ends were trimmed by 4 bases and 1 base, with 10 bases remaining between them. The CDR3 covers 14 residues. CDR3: CASSSGRTNTEAFF. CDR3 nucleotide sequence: TGTGCCAGCAGTTCGGGACGGACGAACACTGAAGCTTTCTTT.

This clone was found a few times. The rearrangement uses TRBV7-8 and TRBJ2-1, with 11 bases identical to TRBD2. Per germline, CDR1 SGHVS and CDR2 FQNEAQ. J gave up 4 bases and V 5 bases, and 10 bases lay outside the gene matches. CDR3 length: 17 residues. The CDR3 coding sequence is TGTGCCAGCAGCAAGAACCGGGGACTAGCGGAATACAATGAGCAGTTCTTC. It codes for CASSKNRGLAEYNEQFF.

The CDR3 DNA is TGTGCCAGCAGCCCTACGGCGACAGGTGGTGGTGGCTACACCTTC. The encoded protein is CASSPTATGGGGYTF. The chain employs TRBV7-2 and TRBJ1-2; possible D gene TRBD1, 6 bases. This CDR3 comprises 15 residues. V was cut by 5 bases and J by 7 bases, with 20 bases left in between. Germline assignment: CDR1 SGHTA and CDR2 FQGNSA.

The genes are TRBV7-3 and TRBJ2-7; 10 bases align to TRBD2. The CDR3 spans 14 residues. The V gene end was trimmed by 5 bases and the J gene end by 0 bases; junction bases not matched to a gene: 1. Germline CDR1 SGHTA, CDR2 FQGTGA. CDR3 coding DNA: TGTGCCAGCAGCCGACTAGCGGGCTCCTACGAGCAGTACTTC. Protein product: CASSRLAGSYEQYF.

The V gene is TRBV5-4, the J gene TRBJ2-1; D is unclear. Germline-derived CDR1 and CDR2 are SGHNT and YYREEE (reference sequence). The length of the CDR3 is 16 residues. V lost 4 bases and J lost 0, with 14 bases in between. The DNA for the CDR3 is TGTGCCAGCAGCGAGGCGAGTACCCTCTCCTACAATGAGCAGTTCTTC. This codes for CASSEASTLSYNEQFF.

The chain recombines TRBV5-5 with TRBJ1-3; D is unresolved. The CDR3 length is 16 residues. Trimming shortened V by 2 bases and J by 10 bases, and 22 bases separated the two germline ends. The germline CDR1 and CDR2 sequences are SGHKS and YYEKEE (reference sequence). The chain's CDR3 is CASSLTYTGRWDTIYF. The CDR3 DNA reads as TGTGCCAGCAGCTTAACTTATACCGGTCGATGGGATACCATATATTTT.

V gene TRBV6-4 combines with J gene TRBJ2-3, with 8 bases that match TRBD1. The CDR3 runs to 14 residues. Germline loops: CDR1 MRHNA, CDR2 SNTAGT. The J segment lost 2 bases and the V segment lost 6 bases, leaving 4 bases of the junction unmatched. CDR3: CASSAGQDTDTQYF. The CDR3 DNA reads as TGTGCCAGCAGCGCGGGACAGGACACAGATACGCAGTATTTT.

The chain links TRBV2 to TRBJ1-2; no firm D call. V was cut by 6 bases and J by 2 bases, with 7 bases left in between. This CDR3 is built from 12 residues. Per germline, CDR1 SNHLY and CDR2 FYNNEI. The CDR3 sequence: CASSATNYGYTF. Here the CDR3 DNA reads TGTGCCAGCAGCGCCACCAACTATGGCTACACCTTC.

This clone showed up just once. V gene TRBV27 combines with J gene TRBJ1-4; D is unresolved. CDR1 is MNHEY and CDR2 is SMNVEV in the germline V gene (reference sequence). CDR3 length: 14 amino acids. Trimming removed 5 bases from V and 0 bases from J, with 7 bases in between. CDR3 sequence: CASSQSPTNEKLFF. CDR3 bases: TGTGCCAGCAGTCAGAGTCCAACTAATGAAAAACTGTTTTTT.

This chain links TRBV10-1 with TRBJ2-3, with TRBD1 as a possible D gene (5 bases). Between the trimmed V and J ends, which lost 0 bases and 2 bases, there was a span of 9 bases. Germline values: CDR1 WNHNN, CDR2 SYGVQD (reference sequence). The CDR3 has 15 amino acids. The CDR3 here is CASSESGLVTDTQYF. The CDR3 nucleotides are TGCGCCAGCAGTGAGTCGGGGCTAGTCACAGATACGCAGTATTTT.

The CDR3 region is CASSTRTVYSNQPQHF. CDR3 sequence (DNA): TGTGCCAGCAGTACCCGGACAGTATATAGCAATCAGCCCCAGCATTTT. J is TRBJ1-5 and V is TRBV28; possible D gene TRBD1, 6 bases. The CDR3 has 16 amino acids. V lost 5 bases and J 0 bases, leaving 14 bases between the germline ends. Germline V CDR1 and CDR2: MDHEN, SYDVKM. The full variable domain, completed using reference TRBV28 and TRBJ1-5, is DVKVTQSSRYLVKRTGEKVFLECVQDMDHENMFWYRQDPGLGLRLIYFSYDVKMKEKGDIPEGYSVSREKKERFSLILESASTNQTSMYLCASSTRTVYSNQPQHFGDGTRLSIL.

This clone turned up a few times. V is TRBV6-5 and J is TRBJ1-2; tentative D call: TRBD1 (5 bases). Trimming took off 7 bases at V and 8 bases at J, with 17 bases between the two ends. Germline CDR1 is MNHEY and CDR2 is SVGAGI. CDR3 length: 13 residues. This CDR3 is CASTKGTARGYTF. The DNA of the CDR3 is TGTGCCAGCACCAAAGGGACCGCGCGGGGCTACACCTTC.

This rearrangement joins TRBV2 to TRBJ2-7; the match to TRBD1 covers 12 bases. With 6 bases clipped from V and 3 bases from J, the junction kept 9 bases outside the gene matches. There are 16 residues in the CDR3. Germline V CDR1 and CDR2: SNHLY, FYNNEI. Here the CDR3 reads CASRSPGTGGNYEQYF. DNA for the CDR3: TGTGCCAGCAGGAGCCCAGGGACAGGGGGCAACTACGAGCAGTACTTC. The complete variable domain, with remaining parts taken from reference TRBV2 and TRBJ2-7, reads EPEVTQTPSHQVTQMGQEVILRCVPISNHLYFYWYRQILGQKVEFLVSFYNNEISEKSEIFDDQFSVERPDGSNFTLKIRSTKLEDSAMYFCASRSPGTGGNYEQYFGPGTRLTVT.

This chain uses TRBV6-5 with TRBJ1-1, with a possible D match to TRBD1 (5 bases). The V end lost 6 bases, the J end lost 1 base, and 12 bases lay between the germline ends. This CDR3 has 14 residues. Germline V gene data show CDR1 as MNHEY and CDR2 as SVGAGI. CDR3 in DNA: TGTGCCAGCAGGGGGCAGGGTAAGAACACTGAAGCTTTCTTT. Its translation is CASRGQGKNTEAFF.

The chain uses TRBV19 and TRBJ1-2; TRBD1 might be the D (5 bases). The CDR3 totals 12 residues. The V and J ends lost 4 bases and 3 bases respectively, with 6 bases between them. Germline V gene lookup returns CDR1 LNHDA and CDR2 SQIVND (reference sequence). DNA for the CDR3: TGTGCCAGTAGTAGGGGGGACTATGGCTACACCTTC. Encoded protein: CASSRGDYGYTF.

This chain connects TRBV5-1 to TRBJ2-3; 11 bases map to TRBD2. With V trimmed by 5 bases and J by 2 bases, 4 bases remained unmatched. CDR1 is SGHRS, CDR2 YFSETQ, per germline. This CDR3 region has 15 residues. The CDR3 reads CASSRLAGTTDTQYF. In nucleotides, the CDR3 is TGCGCCAGCAGTCGACTAGCGGGGACCACAGATACGCAGTATTTT.